This T cell receptor beta chain stems from a study of post-analysis software for immune sequencing data. On the study more broadly: Recorded disease courses covered relapsing-remitting, secondary progressive and progressive-relapsing multiple sclerosis. Some patients had no subtype annotation.

Trimming took off 0 bases at V and 2 bases at J, with 9 bases between the two ends. Germline V CDR1 and CDR2: SGHRS, YFSETQ. The CDR3 has 15 residues. Study-level results: Controls showed lower frequencies than patients for roughly 5 TRBV segments, and TRBV5-6, TRBV5-1 and TRBV20-1 were among these. Pronounced co-clustering by F measure was evident among identically batched samples.

Every TCR beta cDNA library bore unique molecular identifiers. TCRdb re-called the PCR reads through MiXCR, storing one row per CDR3 protein. The table shows about 540,000 distinct CDR3 sequences, with 30% to 40% occurring only once. Only one count was recorded for this clonotype. The antigen remains undetermined. This TCR was sampled from a girl younger than 18 with multiple sclerosis. Sample: blood. The chain carries TRBV5-1 and TRBJ2-1; D not certain. The CDR3 DNA reads TGCGCCAGCAGCTTGGAAGGGAACACCTACAATGAGCAGTTCTTC. Encoded protein: CASSLEGNTYNEQFF.